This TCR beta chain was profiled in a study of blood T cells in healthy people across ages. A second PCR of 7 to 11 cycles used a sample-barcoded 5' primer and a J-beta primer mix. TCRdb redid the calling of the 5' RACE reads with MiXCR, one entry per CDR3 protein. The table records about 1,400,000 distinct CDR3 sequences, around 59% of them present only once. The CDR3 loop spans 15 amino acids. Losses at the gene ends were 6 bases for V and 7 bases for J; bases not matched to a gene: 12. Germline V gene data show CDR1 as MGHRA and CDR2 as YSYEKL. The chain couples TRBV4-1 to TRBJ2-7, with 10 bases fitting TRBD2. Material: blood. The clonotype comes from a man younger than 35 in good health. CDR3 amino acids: CASSHTSGVRNEQYF. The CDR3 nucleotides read TGCGCCAGCAGTCATACTAGCGGGGTGCGGAATGAGCAGTACTTC.